These T cell receptor beta chains were read from a single sample in a study of vaccination and CD4 T cells after COVID-19. TCRdb redid the calling of the PCR reads with MiXCR, one entry per CDR3 protein. The sample lists about 19,000 distinct CDR3 sequences; just over 60% were seen once. Their antigen targets remain unknown. The sample consisted of CD4+ T cells from blood, cultured in vitro. These TCRs come from a human donor who had recovered from COVID-19. CDR3s include the opening cysteine and the closing phenylalanine or tryptophan. A D gene is named only where the DNA matches it firmly. Some rows have no size entry. The others give once, few or many, or a class for an expanded clone.

12	TRBV20-1	TRBD2	.	TRBJ2-1	TGCAGTGCTTCTAGCGGAAATAATGAGCAGTTCTTC	CSASSGNNEQFF
16	TRBV4-1	.	.	TRBJ1-1	TGCGCCAGCAGCCAAGGCCGAGAATGGGTGGACACTGAAGCTTTCTTT	CASSQGREWVDTEAFF
11	TRBV19	.	.	TRBJ2-7	TGTGCCAGTAGTATTTTGGGACAGCAGTACTTC	CASSILGQQYF
14	TRBV10-1	TRBD1	few	TRBJ1-2	TGCGCCAGCGGCCGCGACAGGGTTGGCTATGGCTACACCTTC	CASGRDRVGYGYTF
15	TRBV5-4	TRBD1	.	TRBJ1-6	TGTGCCAGCAGCCACCGGGACAGAAATAATTCACCCCTCCACTTT	CASSHRDRNNSPLHF
14	TRBV20-1	.	.	TRBJ2-7	TGCAGTGCTAGAGAGTGGACCCGAGGGGACGAGCAGTACTTC	CSAREWTRGDEQYF
14	TRBV15	.	.	TRBJ2-7	TGTGCCACCAGCAGAGGACAGGGGAGGGACGAGCAGTACTTC	CATSRGQGRDEQYF
17	TRBV27	TRBD2	once	TRBJ2-5	TGTGCCAGCAGTTTAGGGCCTAGCGGCTCGTACCAAGAGACCCAGTACTTC	CASSLGPSGSYQETQYF
19	TRBV5-5	TRBD2	.	TRBJ2-3	TGTGCCAGCAGCTCTATTACCGGGACTAGCGGGAGGGAGGGGGATACGCAGTATTTT	CASSSITGTSGREGDTQYF
14	TRBV7-2	.	.	TRBJ1-3	TGTGCCAGCAGCTTCCCACAGGGAGGGGCGAACCTATATTTT	CASSFPQGGANLYF
15	TRBV27	TRBD1	.	TRBJ2-3	TGTGCCAGCACCGCTTGGACAGGGGGCGCGGATACGCAGTATTTT	CASTAWTGGADTQYF